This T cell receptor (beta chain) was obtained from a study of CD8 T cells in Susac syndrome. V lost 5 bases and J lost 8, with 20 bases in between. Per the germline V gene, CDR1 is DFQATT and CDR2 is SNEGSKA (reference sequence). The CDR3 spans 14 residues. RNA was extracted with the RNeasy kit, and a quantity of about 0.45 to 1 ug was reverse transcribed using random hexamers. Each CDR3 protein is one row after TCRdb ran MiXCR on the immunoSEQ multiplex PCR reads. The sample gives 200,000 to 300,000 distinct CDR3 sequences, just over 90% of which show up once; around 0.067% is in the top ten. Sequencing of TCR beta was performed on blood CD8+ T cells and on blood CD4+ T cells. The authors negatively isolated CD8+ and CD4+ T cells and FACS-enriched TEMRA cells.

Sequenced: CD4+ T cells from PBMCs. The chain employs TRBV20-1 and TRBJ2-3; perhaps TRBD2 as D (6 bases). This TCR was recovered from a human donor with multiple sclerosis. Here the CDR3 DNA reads TGCAGTGCTGCCCCCGACAGCCCGGAGGGTACGCAGTATTTT. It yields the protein CSAAPDSPEGTQYF.